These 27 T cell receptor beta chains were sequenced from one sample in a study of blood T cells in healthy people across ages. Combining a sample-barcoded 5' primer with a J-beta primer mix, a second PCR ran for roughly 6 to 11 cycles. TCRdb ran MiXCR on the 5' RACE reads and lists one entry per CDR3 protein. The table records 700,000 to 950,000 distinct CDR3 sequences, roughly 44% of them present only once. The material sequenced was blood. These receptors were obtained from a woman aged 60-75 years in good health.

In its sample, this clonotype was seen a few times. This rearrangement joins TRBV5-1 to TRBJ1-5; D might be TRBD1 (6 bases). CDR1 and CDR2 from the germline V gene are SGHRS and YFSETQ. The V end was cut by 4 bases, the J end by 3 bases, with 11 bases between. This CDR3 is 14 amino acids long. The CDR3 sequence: CASSPSGVNQPQHF. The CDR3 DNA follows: TGCGCCAGCAGCCCCTCAGGGGTCAATCAGCCCCAGCATTTT.

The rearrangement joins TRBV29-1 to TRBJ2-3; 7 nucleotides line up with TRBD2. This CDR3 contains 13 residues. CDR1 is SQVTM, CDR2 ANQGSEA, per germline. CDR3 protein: CSQGGSLPDTQYF. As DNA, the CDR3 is TGCAGTCAAGGCGGGAGCCTCCCAGATACGCAGTATTTT.

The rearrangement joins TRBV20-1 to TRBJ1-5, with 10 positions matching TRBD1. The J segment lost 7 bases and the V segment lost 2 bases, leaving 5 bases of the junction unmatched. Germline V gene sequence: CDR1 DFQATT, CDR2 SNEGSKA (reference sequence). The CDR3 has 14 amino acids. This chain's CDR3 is CSARRTGGRQPQHF. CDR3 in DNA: TGCAGTGCTAGAAGGACAGGGGGTCGGCAGCCCCAGCATTTT.

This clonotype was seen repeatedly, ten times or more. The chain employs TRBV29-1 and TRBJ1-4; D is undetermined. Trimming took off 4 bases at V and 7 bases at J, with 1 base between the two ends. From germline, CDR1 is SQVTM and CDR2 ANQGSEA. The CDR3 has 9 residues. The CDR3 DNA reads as TGCAGCGTTGGTGAAAAACTGTTTTTT. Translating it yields CSVGEKLFF.

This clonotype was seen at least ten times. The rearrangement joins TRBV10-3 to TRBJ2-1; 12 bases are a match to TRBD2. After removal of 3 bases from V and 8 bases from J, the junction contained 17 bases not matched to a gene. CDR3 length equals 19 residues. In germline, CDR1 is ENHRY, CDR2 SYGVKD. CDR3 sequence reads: CAISDSGLETSGSWYEQFF. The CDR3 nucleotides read TGTGCCATCAGTGATAGCGGTCTCGAGACTAGCGGGAGTTGGTATGAGCAGTTCTTC.

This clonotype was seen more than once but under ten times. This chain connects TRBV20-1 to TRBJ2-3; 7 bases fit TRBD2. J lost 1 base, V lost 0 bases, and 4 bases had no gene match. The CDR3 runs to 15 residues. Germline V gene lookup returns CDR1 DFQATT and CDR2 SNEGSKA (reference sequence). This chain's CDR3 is CSAREGLVGTDTQYF. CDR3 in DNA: TGCAGTGCTAGAGAAGGACTAGTTGGCACAGATACGCAGTATTTT.

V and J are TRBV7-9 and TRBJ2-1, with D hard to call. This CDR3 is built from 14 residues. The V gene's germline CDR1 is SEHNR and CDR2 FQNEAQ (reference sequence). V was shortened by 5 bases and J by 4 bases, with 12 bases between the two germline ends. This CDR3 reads CASSRAKEYNEQFF. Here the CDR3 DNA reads TGTGCCAGCAGCCGAGCGAAGGAGTACAATGAGCAGTTCTTC.

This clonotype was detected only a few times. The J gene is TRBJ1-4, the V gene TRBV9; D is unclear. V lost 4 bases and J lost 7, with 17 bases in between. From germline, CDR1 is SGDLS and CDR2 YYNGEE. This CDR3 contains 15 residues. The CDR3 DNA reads TGTGCCAGCAGCTCCGTTGGTGGGAGAGGTGAAAAACTGTTTTTT. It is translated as CASSSVGGRGEKLFF.

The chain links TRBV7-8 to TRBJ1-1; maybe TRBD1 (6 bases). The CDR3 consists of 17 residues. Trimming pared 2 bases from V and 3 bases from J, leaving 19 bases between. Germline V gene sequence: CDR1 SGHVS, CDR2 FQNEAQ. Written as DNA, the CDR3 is TGTGCCAGCAGCTTACTAACCCCCCGGGACAAAGACACTGAAGCTTTCTTT. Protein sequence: CASSLLTPRDKDTEAFF. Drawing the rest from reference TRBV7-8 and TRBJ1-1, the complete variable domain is GAGVSQSPRYKVAKRGQDVALRCDPISGHVSLFWYQQALGQGPEFLTYFQNEAQLDKSGLPSDRFFAERPEGSVSTLKIQRTQQEDSAVYLCASSLLTPRDKDTEAFFGQGTRLTVV.

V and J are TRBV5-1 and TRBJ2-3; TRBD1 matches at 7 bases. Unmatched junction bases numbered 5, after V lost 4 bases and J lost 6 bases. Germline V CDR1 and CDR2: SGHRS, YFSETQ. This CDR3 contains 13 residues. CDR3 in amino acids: CASSRDSRDTQYF. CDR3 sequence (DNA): TGCGCCAGCAGCAGGGACAGCCGGGATACGCAGTATTTT.

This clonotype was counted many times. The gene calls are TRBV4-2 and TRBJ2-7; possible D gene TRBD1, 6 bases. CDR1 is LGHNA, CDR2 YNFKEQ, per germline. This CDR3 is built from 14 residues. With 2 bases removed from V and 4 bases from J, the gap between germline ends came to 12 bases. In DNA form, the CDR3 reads TGTGCCAGCAGCCAACAGGGACAAGGGTACGAGCAGTACTTC. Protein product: CASSQQGQGYEQYF.

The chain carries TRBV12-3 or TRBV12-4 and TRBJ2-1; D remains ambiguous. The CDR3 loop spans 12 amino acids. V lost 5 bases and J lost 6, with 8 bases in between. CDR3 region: CASSPGTNEQFF. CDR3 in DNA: TGTGCCAGCAGTCCCGGAACCAATGAGCAGTTCTTC.

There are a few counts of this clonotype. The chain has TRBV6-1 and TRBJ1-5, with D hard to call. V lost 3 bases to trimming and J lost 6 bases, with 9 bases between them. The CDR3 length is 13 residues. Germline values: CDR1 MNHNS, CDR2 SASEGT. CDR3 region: CASSDVAVQPQHF. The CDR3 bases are TGTGCCAGCAGTGACGTGGCGGTTCAGCCCCAGCATTTT.

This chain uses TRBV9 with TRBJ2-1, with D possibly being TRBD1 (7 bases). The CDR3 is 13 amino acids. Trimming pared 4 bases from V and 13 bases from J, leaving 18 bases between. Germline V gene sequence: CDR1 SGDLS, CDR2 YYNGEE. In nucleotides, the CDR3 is TGTGCCAGCAGCCAGGGGGGCGGGATGGTACAGTTCTTC. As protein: CASSQGGGMVQFF. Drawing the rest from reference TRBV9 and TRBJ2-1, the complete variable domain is DSGVTQTPKHLITATGQRVTLRCSPRSGDLSVYWYQQSLDQGLQFLIQYYNGEERAKGNILERFSAQQFPDLHSELNLSSLELGDSALYFCASSQGGGMVQFFGPGTRLTVL.

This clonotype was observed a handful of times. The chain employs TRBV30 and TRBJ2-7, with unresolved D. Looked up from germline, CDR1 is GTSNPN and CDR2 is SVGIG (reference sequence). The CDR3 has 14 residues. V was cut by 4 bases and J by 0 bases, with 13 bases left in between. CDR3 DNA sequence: TGTGCCTGGATGACACCACCTAACTCCTACGAGCAGTACTTC. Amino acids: CAWMTPPNSYEQYF.

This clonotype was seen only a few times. CDR3 region: CSASAEKLFF. CDR3 sequence (DNA): TGCAGTGCTTCGGCGGAAAAACTGTTTTTT. The gene calls are TRBV20-1 and TRBJ1-4, with no clear D. Trimming removed 5 bases at V and 8 bases at J, with 6 bases between. CDR1 is DFQATT, CDR2 SNEGSKA, per germline (reference sequence). This CDR3 comprises 10 residues.

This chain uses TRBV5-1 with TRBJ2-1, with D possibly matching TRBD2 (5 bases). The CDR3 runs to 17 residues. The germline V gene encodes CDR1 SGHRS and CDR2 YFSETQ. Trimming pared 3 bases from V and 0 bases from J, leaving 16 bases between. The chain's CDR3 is CASSSTTDLSSYNEQFF. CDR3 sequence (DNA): TGCGCCAGCAGCTCGACTACGGACCTGAGCTCCTACAATGAGCAGTTCTTC.

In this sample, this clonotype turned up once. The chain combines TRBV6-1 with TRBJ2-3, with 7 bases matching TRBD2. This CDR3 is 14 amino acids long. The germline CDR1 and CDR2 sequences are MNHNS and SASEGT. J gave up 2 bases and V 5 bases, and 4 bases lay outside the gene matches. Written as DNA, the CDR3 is TGTGCCAGCAGTCGAGCGGGGAACACAGATACGCAGTATTTT. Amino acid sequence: CASSRAGNTDTQYF.

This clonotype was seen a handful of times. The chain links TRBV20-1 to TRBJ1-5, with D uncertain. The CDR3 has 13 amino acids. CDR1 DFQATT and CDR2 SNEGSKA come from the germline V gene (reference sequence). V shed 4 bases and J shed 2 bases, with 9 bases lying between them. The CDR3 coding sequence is TGCAGTGCTATTGCGGGAGGCAATCAGCCCCAGCATTTT. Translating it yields CSAIAGGNQPQHF.

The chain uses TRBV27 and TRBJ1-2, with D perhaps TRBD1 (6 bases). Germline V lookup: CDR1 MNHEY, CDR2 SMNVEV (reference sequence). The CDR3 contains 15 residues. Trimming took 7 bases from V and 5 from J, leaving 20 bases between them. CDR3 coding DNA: TGTGCCAGCAACTGGGGAACGGGACAAATATATGGCTACACCTTC. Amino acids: CASNWGTGQIYGYTF.

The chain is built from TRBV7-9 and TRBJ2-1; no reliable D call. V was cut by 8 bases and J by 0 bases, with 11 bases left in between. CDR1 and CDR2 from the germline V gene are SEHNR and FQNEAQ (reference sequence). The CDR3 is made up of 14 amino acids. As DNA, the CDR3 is TGTGCCAGCCCTCAGGCAGACTCCTACAATGAGCAGTTCTTC. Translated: CASPQADSYNEQFF. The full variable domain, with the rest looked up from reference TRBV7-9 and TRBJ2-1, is DTGVSQNPRHKITKRGQNVTFRCDPISEHNRLYWYRQTLGQGPEFLTYFQNEAQLEKSRLLSDRFSAERPKGSFSTLEIQRTEQGDSAMYLCASPQADSYNEQFFGPGTRLTVL.

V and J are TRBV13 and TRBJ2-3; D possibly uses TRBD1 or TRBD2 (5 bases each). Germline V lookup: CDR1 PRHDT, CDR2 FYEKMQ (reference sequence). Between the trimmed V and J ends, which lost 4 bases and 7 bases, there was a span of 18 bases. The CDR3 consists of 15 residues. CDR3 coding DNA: TGTGCCAGCAGCTCCGCCCCCACGGGGCGGAATACGCAGTATTTT. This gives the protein CASSSAPTGRNTQYF.

CDR3 amino acids: CASSFTWTSGTYEQYF. For the CDR3, the DNA is TGTGCCAGCAGTTTCACATGGACTAGCGGGACCTACGAGCAGTACTTC. The chain joins TRBV28 to TRBJ2-7; 12 nucleotides agree with TRBD2. The V and J ends lost 3 bases and 2 bases, in that order; junction bases with no gene match: 5. The CDR3 extends over 16 amino acids. From germline, CDR1 is MDHEN and CDR2 SYDVKM.

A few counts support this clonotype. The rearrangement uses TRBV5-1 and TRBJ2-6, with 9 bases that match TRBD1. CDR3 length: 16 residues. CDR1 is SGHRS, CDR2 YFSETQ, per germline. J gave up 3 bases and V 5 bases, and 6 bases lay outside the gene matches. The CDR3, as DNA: TGCGCCAGCAGTCTGACAGGGGGAATTGGGGCCAACGTCCTGACTTTC. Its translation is CASSLTGGIGANVLTF.

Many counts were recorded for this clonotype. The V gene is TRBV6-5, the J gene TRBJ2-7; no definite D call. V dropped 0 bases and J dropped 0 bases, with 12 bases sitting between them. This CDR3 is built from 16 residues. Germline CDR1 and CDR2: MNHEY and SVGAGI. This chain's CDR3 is CASSYSKRVSSYEQYF. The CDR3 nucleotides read TGTGCCAGCAGTTACTCGAAACGCGTGAGCTCCTACGAGCAGTACTTC.

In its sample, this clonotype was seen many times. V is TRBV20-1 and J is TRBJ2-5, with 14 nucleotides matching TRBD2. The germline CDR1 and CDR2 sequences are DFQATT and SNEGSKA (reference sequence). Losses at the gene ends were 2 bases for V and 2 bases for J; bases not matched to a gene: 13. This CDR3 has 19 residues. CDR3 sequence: CSARLPRTSGRSYQETQYF. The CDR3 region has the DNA TGCAGTGCTAGACTCCCCCGGACTAGCGGGAGGTCGTATCAAGAGACCCAGTACTTC.

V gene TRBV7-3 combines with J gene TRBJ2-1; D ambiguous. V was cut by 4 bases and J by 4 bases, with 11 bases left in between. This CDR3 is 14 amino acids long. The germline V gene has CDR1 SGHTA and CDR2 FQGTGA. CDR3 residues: CASSYGRNYNEQFF. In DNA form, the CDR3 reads TGTGCCAGCAGCTACGGTAGAAATTACAATGAGCAGTTCTTC.